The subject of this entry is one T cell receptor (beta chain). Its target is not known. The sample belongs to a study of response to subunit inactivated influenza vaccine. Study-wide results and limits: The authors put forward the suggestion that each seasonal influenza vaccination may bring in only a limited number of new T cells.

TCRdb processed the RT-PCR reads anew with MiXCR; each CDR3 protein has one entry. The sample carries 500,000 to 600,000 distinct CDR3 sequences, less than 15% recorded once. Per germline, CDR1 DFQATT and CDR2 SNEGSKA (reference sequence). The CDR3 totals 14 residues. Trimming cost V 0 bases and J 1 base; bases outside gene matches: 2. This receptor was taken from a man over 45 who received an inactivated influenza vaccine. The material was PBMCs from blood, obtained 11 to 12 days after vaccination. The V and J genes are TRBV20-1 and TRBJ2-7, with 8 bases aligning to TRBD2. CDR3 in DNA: TGCAGTGCTAGAGACGAGCGGGAGTCCTACGAGCAGTACTTC. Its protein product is CSARDERESYEQYF.